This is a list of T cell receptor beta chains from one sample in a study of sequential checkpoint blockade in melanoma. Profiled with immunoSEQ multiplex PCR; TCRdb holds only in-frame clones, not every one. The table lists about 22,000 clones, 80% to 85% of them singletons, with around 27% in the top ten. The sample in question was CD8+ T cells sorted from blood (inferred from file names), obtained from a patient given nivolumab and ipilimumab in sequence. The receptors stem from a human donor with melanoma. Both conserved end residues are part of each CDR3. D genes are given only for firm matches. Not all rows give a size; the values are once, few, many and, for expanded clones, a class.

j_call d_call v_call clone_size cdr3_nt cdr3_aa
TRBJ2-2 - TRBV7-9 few TGTGCCAGCAGCACCGGGAGCCATCAGAACACCGGGGAGCTGTTTTTT CASSTGSHQNTGELFF
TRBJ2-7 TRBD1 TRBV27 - TGTGCCAGCAGTCCTCGACAGGGGGGCGCCGAGCAGTACTTC CASSPRQGGAEQYF
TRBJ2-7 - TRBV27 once TGTGCCAGCAGCCACCTCCCGAGGCAGGGTAGCTCCTACGAGCAGTACTTC CASSHLPRQGSSYEQYF
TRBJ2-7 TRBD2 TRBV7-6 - TGTGCCAGCAGCCTGGGGTCTAGCGGGAGATCCTACGAGCAGTACTTC CASSLGSSGRSYEQYF
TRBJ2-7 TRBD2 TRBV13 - TGTGCCAGCAGCCCGGGACTAGCGGGGGGTCCCGTCTACGAGCAGTACTTC CASSPGLAGGPVYEQYF
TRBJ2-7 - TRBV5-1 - TGCGCCAGCAGCTTAGAGGGTAGACCCTACGAGCAGTACTTC CASSLEGRPYEQYF
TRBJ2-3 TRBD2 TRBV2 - TGTGCCAGCAGTAAGCGGGAGTGGAGCACAGATACGCAGTATTTT CASSKREWSTDTQYF
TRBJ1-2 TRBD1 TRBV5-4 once TGTGCCAGCAGCAGCCGGGACAGGGTGCCCAACTATGGCTACACCTTC CASSSRDRVPNYGYTF
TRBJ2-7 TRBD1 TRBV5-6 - TGTGCCAGCAGCCCGGAAGGGACAGGGATCTACGAGCAGTACTTC CASSPEGTGIYEQYF
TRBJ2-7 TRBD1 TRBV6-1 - TGTGCCAGCAGTGATTGGACAGGAGGTTCCTACGAGCAGTACTTC CASSDWTGGSYEQYF
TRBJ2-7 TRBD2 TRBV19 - TGTGCCAGTAAGTTGCTAGCGGATGCCTACGAGCAGTACTTC CASKLLADAYEQYF
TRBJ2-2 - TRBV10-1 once TGCGCCAGCAATCAGAACACCGGGGAGCTGTTTTTT CASNQNTGELFF
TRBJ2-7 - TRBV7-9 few TGTGCCAGCAGCCATCCCCTTATCTACGAGCAGTACTTC CASSHPLIYEQYF
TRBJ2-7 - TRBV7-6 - TGTGCCAGCAGCCTTAGGGCCGGGAAAAGGGCCTACGAGCAGTACTTC CASSLRAGKRAYEQYF
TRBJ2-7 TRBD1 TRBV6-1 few TGTGCCAGCAGTGGACCACAGGGGGTCGGCTATTACGAGCAGTACTTC CASSGPQGVGYYEQYF
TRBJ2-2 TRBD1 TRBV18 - TGTGCCAGCTCACCGGGACAGGGGAGGACCGGGGAGCTGTTTTTT CASSPGQGRTGELFF
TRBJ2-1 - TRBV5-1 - TGCGCCAGCAGCTTCTTGGGGGGGGGCTTAAATGAGCAGTTCTTC CASSFLGGGLNEQFF
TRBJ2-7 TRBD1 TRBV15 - TGTGCCACCAGCAGAAGGGGACAGGGCAACGAGCAGTACTTC CATSRRGQGNEQYF
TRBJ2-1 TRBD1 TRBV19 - TGTGCCAGTAGTGCCTGGACAGGGTACAATGAGCAGTTCTTC CASSAWTGYNEQFF
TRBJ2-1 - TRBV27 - TGTGCCAGCAGGGACAGTCTCCTCAATGAGCAGTTCTTC CASRDSLLNEQFF
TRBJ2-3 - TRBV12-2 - TGTGCAAGTCGCTGGGTGGACAGGCACGGCGGAGATACGCAGTATTTT CASRWVDRHGGDTQYF
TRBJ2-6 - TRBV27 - TGTGCCAGCAGTTTATCTGCAGGCTCTGGGGCCAACGTCCTGACTTTC CASSLSAGSGANVLTF
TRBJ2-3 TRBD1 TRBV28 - TGTGCCAGCAGTTTACCCCTGACAGGGGTCAGCACAGATACGCAGTATTTT CASSLPLTGVSTDTQYF
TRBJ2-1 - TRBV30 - TGTGCCTGGTGGGGGGAAGGTACTCTAGATGAGCAGTTCTTC CAWWGEGTLDEQFF
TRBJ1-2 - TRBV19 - TGTGCCAGTAGTATCTCGGGAGGATACTATGGCTACACCTTC CASSISGGYYGYTF
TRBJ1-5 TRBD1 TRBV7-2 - TGTGCCAGCAGCTTGGGCCCCAGGGGGCTCAATCAGCCCCAGCATTTT CASSLGPRGLNQPQHF
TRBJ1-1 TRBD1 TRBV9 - TGTGCCAGCAGCGCAGGACAGGGCTTGAACACTGAAGCTTTCTTT CASSAGQGLNTEAFF
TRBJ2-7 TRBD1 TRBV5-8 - TGTGCCAGCAGCCAATCCACGGGACAGGGGGTCTACGAGCAGTACTTC CASSQSTGQGVYEQYF
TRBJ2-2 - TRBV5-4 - TGTGCCAGCAGCTTGGGGCAGTACACCGGGGAGCTGTTTTTT CASSLGQYTGELFF
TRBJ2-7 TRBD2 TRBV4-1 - TGCGCCAGCAGCCAAGCCCTGGCGCTAGCGGGGCACGAGCAGTACTTC CASSQALALAGHEQYF